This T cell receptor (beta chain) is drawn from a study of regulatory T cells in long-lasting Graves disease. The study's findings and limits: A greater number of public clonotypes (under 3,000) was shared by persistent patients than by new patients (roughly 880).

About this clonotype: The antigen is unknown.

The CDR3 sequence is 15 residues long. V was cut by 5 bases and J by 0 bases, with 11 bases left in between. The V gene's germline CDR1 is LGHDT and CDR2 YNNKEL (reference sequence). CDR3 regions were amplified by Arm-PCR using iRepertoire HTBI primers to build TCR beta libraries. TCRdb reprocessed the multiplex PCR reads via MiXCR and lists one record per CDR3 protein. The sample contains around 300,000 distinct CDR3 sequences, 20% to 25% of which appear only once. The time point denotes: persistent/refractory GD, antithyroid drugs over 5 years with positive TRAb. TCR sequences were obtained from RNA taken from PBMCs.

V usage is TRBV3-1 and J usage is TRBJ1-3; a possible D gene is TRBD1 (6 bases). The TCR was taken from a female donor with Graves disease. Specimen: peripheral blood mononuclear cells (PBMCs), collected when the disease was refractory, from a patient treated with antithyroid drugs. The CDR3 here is CASSYRDTSGNTIYF. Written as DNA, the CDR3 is TGTGCCAGCAGCTATAGGGACACCTCTGGAAACACCATATATTTT.